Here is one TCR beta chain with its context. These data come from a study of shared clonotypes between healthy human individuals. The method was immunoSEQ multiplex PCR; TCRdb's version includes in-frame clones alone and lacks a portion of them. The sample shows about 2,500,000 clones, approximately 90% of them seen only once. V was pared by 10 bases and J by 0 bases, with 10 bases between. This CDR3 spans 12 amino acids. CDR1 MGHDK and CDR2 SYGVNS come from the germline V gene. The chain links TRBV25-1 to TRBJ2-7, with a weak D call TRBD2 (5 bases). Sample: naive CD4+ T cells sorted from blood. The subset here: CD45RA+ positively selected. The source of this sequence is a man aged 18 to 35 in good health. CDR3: CAKPRDSYEQYF. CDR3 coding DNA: TGTGCCAAGCCCCGGGACTCCTACGAGCAGTACTTC.